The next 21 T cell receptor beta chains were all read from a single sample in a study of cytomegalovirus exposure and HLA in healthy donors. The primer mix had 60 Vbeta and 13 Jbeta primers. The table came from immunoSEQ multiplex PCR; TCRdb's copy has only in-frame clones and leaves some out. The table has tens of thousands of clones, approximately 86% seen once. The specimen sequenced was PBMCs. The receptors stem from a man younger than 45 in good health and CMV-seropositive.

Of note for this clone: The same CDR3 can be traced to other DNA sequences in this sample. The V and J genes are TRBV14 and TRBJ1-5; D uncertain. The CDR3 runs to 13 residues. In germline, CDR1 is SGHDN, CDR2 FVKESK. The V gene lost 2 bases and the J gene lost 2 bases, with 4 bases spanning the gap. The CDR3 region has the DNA TGTGCCAGCAGCCAACAGGGCAATCAGCCCCAGCATTTT. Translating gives CASSQQGNQPQHF.

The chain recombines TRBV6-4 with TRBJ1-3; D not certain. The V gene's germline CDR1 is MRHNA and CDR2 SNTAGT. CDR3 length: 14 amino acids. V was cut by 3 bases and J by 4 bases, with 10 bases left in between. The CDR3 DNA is TGTGCCAGCAGTGATAGTGCGTTAGGAAACACCATATATTTT. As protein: CASSDSALGNTIYF.

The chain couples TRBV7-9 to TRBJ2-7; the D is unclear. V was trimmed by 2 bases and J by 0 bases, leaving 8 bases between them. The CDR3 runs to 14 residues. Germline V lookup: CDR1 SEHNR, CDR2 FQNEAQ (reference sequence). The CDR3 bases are TGTGCCAGCAGCTTATCCCTTAGCTCCTACGAGCAGTACTTC. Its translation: CASSLSLSSYEQYF. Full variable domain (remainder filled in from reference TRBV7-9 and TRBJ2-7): DTGVSQNPRHKITKRGQNVTFRCDPISEHNRLYWYRQTLGQGPEFLTYFQNEAQLEKSRLLSDRFSAERPKGSFSTLEIQRTEQGDSAMYLCASSLSLSSYEQYFGPGTRLTVT.

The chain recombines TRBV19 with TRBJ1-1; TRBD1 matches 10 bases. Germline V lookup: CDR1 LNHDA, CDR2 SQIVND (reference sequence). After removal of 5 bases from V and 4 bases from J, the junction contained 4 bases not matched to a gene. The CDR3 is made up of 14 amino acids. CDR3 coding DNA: TGTGCCAGTAGTCTACGGACAGGGGGCACTGAAGCTTTCTTT. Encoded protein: CASSLRTGGTEAFF.

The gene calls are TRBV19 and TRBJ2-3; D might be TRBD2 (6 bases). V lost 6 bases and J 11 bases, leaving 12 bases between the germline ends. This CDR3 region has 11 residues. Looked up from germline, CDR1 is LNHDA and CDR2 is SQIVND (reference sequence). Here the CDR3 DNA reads TGTGCCAGTAGGGTGGAGGGGAAGCAGTATTTT. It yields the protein CASRVEGKQYF.

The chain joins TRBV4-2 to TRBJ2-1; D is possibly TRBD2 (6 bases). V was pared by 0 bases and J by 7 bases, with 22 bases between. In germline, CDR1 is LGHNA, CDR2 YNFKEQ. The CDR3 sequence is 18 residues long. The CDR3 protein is CASSQEGAGLGLFNEQFF. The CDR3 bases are TGTGCCAGCAGCCAAGAAGGGGCGGGACTGGGCCTTTTTAATGAGCAGTTCTTC.

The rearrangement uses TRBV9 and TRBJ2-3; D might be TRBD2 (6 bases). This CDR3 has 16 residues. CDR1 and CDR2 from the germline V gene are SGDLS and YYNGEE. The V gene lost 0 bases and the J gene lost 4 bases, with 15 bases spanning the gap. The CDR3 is CASSVATRLDSDTQYF. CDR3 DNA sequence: TGTGCCAGCAGCGTAGCTACCCGACTAGATTCAGATACGCAGTATTTT.

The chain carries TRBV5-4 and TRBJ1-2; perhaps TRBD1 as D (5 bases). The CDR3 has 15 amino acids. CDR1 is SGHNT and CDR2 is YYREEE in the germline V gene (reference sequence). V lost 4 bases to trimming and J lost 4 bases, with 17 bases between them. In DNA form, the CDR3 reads TGTGCCAGCAGCGATGGGGCGGGAGTGGGCTATGGCTACACCTTC. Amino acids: CASSDGAGVGYGYTF.

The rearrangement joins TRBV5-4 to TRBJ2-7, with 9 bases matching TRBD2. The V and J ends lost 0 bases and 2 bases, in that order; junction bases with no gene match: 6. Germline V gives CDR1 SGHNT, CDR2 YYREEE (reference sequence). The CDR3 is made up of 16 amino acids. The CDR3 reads CASSLAGGRAPYEQYF. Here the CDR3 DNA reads TGTGCCAGCAGCTTGGCCGGCGGGAGGGCCCCCTACGAGCAGTACTTC.

CDR3 in amino acids: CASGLVGDGGANYGYTF. In nucleotides, the CDR3 is TGTGCTAGTGGTTTGGTGGGGGATGGGGGGGCCAACTATGGCTACACCTTC. V is TRBV12-5 and J is TRBJ1-2; D may be TRBD1 (6 bases). The CDR3 has 17 amino acids. V was trimmed by 0 bases and J by 2 bases, leaving 16 bases between them. Germline V lookup: CDR1 LGHNT, CDR2 FRNRAP. Together with reference TRBV12-5 and TRBJ1-2, the CDR3 gives the full variable domain: DARVTQTPRHKVTEMGQEVTMRCQPILGHNTVFWYRQTMMQGLELLAYFRNRAPLDDSGMPKDRFSAEMPDATLATLKIQPSEPRDSAVYFCASGLVGDGGANYGYTFGSGTRLTVV.

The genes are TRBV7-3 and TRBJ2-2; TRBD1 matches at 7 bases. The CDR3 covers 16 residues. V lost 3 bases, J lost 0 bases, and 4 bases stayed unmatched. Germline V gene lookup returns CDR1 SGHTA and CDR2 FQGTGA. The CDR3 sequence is CASSFRTGANTGELFF. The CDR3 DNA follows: TGTGCCAGCAGCTTCCGGACAGGAGCGAACACCGGGGAGCTGTTTTTT.

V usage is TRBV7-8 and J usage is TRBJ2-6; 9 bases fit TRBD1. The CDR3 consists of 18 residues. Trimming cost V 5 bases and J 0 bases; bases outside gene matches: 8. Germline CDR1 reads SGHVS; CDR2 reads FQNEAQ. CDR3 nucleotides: TGTGCCAGCAGCCCACGGGACAGGGTATTCTCTGGGGCCAACGTCCTGACTTTC. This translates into CASSPRDRVFSGANVLTF. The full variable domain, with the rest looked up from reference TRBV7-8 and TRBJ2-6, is GAGVSQSPRYKVAKRGQDVALRCDPISGHVSLFWYQQALGQGPEFLTYFQNEAQLDKSGLPSDRFFAERPEGSVSTLKIQRTQQEDSAVYLCASSPRDRVFSGANVLTFGAGSRLTVL.

CDR3 in DNA: TGTGCCATCAGTGGGGACAGGGGGGAAGAGACCCAGTACTTC. Its protein is CAISGDRGEETQYF. This chain connects TRBV10-3 to TRBJ2-5; 11 positions match TRBD1. Trimming removed 4 bases from V and 3 bases from J; junction bases left unmatched: 1. The CDR3 extends over 14 amino acids. Germline CDR1 ENHRY, CDR2 SYGVKD.

CDR3 coding DNA: TGCAGCGCCCGGACAGCGGAAAACATTCAGTACTTC. This translates into CSARTAENIQYF. The gene calls are TRBV29-1 and TRBJ2-4, with a tentative D call TRBD1 (6 bases). The CDR3 runs to 12 residues. The germline CDR1 and CDR2 sequences are SQVTM and ANQGSEA. The V and J ends lost 7 bases and 5 bases respectively, with 12 bases between them. Based on the CDR3 plus reference TRBV29-1 and TRBJ2-4, the full variable domain is SAVISQKPSRDICQRGTSLTIQCQVDSQVTMMFWYRQQPGQSLTLIATANQGSEATYESGFVIDKFPISRPNLTFSTLTVSNMSPEDSSIYLCSARTAENIQYFGAGTRLSVL.

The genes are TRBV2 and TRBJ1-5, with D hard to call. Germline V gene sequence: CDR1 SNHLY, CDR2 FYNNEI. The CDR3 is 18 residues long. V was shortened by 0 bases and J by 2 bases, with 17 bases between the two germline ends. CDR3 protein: CASSEASGEAGGNQPQHF. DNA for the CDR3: TGTGCCAGCAGTGAAGCGAGCGGGGAAGCGGGAGGCAATCAGCCCCAGCATTTT.

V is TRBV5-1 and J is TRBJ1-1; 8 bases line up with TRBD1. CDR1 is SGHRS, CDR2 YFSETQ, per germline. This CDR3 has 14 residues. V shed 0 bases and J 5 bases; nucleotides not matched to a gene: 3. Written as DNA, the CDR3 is TGCGCCAGCAGCTTGGGAACAGGGGGGACTGAAGCTTTCTTT. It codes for CASSLGTGGTEAFF.

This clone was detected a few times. CDR3 sequence: CASSKVMPVAYNEQFF. CDR3 DNA: TGTGCCAGCAGCAAGGTAATGCCAGTCGCCTACAATGAGCAGTTCTTC. The genes are TRBV21-1 and TRBJ2-1; the listed D gene, TRBD1, was not tested against the DNA. TRBV21-1 is deemed a pseudogene. This CDR3 is 16 amino acids long.

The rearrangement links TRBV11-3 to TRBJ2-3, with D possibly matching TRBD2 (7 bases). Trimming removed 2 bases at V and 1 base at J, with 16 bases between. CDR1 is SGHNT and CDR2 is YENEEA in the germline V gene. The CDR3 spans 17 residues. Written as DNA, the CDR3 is TGTGCCAGCAGCTTAAACGGGGCGGGGGCCGGCACAGATACGCAGTATTTT. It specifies CASSLNGAGAGTDTQYF. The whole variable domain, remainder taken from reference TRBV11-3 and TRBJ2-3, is EAGVVQSPRYKIIEKKQPVAFWCNPISGHNTLYWYLQNLGQGPELLIRYENEEAVDDSQLPKDRFSAERLKGVDSTLKIQPAELGDSAVYLCASSLNGAGAGTDTQYFGPGTRLTVL.

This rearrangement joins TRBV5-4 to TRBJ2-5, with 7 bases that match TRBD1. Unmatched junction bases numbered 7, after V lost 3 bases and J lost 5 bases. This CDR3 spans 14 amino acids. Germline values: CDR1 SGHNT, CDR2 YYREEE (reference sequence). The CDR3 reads CASSWGQFAETQYF. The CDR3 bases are TGTGCCAGCAGCTGGGGACAGTTTGCGGAGACCCAGTACTTC.

CDR3 region: CASSLSSMNTEAFF. CDR3 nucleotide sequence: TGTGCCAGCAGTTTATCTAGTATGAACACTGAAGCTTTCTTT. The V gene is TRBV27, the J gene TRBJ1-1; D uncertain. CDR1 MNHEY and CDR2 SMNVEV come from the germline V gene (reference sequence). The ends were cut back, 0 bases at V and 0 bases at J, with 5 bases in the middle. There are 14 residues in the CDR3.

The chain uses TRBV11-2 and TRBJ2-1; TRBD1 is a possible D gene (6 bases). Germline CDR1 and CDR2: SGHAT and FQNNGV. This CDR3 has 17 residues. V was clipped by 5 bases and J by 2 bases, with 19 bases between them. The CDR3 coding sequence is TGTGCCAGCAGCACCTGGACAGAGACCTTCCCCTACAATGAGCAGTTCTTC. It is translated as CASSTWTETFPYNEQFF.